The rows below give T cell receptor beta chains drawn from one sample of a study of cytomegalovirus exposure and HLA in healthy donors. The protocol was immunoSEQ multiplex PCR, while the TCRdb copy is restricted to in-frame clones and leaves out a portion. This table has 100,000 or so clones, about 80% appearing once. Source material: PBMCs. These receptors were taken from a man in his thirties or forties in good health and CMV-seronegative. The CDR3 runs from the conserved cysteine through the conserved F or W. Fields, in order: V gene, clone size, J gene, D gene, CDR3 protein, CDR3 DNA. A D gene is named only where the DNA matches it firmly. Size values are once, few and many counts, or a class for expanded clones, and some rows have none.

TRBV6-5,NA,TRBJ2-7,NA,CASRQGQREQYF,TGTGCCAGCAGGCAGGGTCAGCGCGAGCAGTACTTC
TRBV5-4,NA,TRBJ2-7,TRBD1,CASSLTQGARNEQYF,TGTGCCAGCAGCCTAACCCAGGGGGCGCGAAACGAGCAGTACTTC
TRBV2,NA,TRBJ2-7,NA,CASSEARSSYEQYF,TGTGCCAGCAGTGAAGCCAGAAGCTCCTACGAGCAGTACTTC
TRBV27,once,TRBJ2-5,TRBD2,CASSFTASRLAGGPGWQETQYF,TGTGCCAGCAGTTTCACCGCCAGTCGCCTAGCGGGAGGGCCGGGATGGCAAGAGACCCAGTACTTC
TRBV5-8,NA,TRBJ2-3,NA,CASSRVDTDTQYF,TGTGCCAGCTCACGGGTCGACACAGATACGCAGTATTTT
TRBV18,NA,TRBJ2-1,TRBD2,CASSPKGLAGGDEQFF,TGTGCCAGCTCACCCAAGGGGCTAGCGGGGGGTGATGAGCAGTTCTTC
TRBV13,NA,TRBJ2-7,NA,CASSLGHRSSEQYF,TGTGCCAGCAGCTTAGGGCACCGCAGTTCCGAGCAGTACTTC
TRBV5-8,NA,TRBJ2-1,TRBD2,CASSLATTSGVYNEQFF,TGTGCCAGCAGCTTGGCCACTACTAGCGGAGTTTACAATGAGCAGTTCTTC
TRBV9,NA,TRBJ2-1,TRBD2,CASSVGPGRGLARNNEQFF,TGTGCCAGCAGCGTAGGCCCCGGACGTGGACTAGCGAGGAACAATGAGCAGTTCTTC
TRBV7-9,NA,TRBJ1-5,TRBD1,CASSPGQNQPQHF,TGTGCCAGCAGCCCGGGACAGAATCAGCCCCAGCATTTT
TRBV9,NA,TRBJ2-5,TRBD1,CASSVGGGGETQYF,TGTGCCAGCAGCGTAGGAGGGGGCGGAGAGACTCAGTACTTC
TRBV7-6,once,TRBJ2-7,TRBD2,CASSRRTSGSYEQYF,TGTGCCAGCAGCCGTCGGACTAGCGGGAGTTACGAGCAGTACTTC
TRBV28,NA,TRBJ1-1,TRBD1,CASRGTGNTEAFF,TGTGCCAGCAGGGGGACAGGCAACACTGAAGCTTTCTTT
TRBV7-8,NA,TRBJ2-3,TRBD2,CASSSETSGLTDTQYF,TGTGCCAGCAGCTCAGAAACTAGCGGGCTCACAGATACGCAGTATTTT
TRBV19,few,TRBJ1-2,NA,CASSIWETNYGYTF,TGTGCCAGTAGTATTTGGGAGACTAACTATGGCTACACCTTC
TRBV6-4,few,TRBJ2-6,NA,CASSDSSNSGANVLTF,TGTGCCAGCAGTGACTCTTCTAATTCTGGGGCCAACGTCCTGACTTTC
TRBV28,NA,TRBJ2-1,TRBD2,CASSSRGAGDYNEQFF,TGTGCCAGCAGTTCCCGGGGAGCGGGAGATTACAATGAGCAGTTCTTC
TRBV19,NA,TRBJ1-4,TRBD1,CASSRDSGKLFF,TGTGCCAGTAGCCGGGACAGTGGAAAACTGTTTTTT
TRBV5-1,NA,TRBJ2-7,TRBD2,CASSLASGRWDEQYF,TGCGCCAGCAGCTTGGCTAGCGGGAGGTGGGACGAGCAGTACTTC
TRBV7-6,NA,TRBJ2-7,NA,CASSPRAGAYEQYF,TGTGCCAGCAGCCCGAGGGCCGGGGCCTACGAGCAGTACTTC
TRBV5-1,NA,TRBJ2-2,NA,CASSVSLELAPSGELFF,TGCGCCAGCAGCGTCAGTCTCGAACTAGCCCCCAGCGGGGAGCTGTTTTTT
TRBV6-6,few,TRBJ1-2,TRBD1,CAGGQGANYGYTF,TGTGCCGGGGGACAGGGCGCTAACTATGGCTACACCTTC
TRBV5-1,NA,TRBJ1-2,NA,CASSFGLGQTYGYTF,TGCGCCAGCAGCTTCGGGTTAGGACAGACCTATGGCTACACCTTC
TRBV9,once,TRBJ2-2,NA,CASSSFGQNTGELFF,TGTGCCAGCAGCTCTTTTGGCCAAAACACCGGGGAGCTGTTTTTT
TRBV2,few,TRBJ1-2,NA,CASKRDMDGYTF,TGTGCCAGCAAGAGGGATATGGACGGCTACACCTTC
TRBV28,few,TRBJ1-5,TRBD1,CASEDRVGGNQPQHF,TGTGCCAGCGAGGACAGGGTTGGGGGCAATCAGCCCCAGCATTTT
TRBV7-2,NA,TRBJ1-5,NA,CASSLGRGYQPQHF,TGTGCCAGCAGCTTAGGGCGAGGTTATCAGCCCCAGCATTTT